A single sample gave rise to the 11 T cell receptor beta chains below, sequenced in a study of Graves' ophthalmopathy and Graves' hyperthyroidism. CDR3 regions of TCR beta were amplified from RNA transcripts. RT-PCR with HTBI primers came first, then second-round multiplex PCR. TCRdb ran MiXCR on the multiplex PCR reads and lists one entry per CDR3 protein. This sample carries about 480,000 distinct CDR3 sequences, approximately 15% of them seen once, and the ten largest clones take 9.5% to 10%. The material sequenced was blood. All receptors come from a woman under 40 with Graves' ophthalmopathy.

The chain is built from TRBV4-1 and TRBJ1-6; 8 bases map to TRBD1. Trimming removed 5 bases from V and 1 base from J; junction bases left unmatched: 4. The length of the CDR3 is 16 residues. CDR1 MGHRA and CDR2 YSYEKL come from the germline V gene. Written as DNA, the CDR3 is TGCGCCAGCAGCTCGGACAGGGTTTCCTATAATTCACCCCTCCACTTT. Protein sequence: CASSSDRVSYNSPLHF.

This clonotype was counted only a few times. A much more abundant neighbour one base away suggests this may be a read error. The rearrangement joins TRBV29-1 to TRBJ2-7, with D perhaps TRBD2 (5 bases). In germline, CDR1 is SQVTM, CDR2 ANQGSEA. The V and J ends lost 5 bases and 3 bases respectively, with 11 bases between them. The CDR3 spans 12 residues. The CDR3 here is CSVMTGFYEQYF. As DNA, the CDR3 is TGCAGCGTTATGACGGGATTCTACGAGCAGTACTTC.

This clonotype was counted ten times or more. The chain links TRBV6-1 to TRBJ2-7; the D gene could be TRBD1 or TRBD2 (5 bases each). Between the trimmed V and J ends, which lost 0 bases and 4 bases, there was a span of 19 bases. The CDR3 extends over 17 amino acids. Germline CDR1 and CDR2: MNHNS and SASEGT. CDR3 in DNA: TGTGCCAGCAGTGAAGCGGTGGGACCCAGGGTTAGGTACGAGCAGTACTTC. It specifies CASSEAVGPRVRYEQYF.

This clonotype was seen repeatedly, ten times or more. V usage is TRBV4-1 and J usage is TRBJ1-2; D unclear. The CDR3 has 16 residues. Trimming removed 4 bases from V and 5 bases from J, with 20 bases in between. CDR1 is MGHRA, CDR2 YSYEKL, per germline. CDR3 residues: CASSLWAETPGYGYTF. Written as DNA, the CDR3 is TGCGCCAGCAGCCTCTGGGCCGAAACTCCGGGATATGGCTACACCTTC.

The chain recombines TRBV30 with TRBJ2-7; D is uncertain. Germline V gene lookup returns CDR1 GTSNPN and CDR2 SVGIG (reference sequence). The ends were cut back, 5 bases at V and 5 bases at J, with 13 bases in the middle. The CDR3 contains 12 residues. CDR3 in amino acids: CAWAGDPDEQYF. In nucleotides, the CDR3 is TGTGCCTGGGCCGGAGACCCGGACGAGCAGTACTTC.

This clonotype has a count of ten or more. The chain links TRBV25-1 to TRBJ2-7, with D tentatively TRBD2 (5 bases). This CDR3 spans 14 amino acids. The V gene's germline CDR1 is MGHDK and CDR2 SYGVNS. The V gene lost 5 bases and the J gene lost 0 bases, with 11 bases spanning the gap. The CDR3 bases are TGTGCCAGCAGTCAAACGGGATCCTCCTACGAGCAGTACTTC. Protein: CASSQTGSSYEQYF.

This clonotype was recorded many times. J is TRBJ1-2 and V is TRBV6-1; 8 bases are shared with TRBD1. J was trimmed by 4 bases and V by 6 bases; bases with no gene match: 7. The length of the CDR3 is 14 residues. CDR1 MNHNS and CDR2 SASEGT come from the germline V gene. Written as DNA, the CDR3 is TGTGCCAGCAGCGCCGGGACAGGCATCTATGGCTACACCTTC. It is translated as CASSAGTGIYGYTF.

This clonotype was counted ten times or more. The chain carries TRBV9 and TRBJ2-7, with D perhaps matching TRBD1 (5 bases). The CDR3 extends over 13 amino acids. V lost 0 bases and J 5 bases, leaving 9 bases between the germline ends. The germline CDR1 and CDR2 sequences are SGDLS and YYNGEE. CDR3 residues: CASSVDEGDEQYF. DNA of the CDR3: TGTGCCAGCAGCGTAGATGAAGGGGACGAGCAGTACTTC.

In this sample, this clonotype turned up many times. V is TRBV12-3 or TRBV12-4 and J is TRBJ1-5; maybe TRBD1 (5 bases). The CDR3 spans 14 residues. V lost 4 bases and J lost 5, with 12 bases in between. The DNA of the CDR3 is TGTGCCAGCAGTTCCCTCCTGGGGCATCAGCCCCAGCATTTT. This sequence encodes CASSSLLGHQPQHF.

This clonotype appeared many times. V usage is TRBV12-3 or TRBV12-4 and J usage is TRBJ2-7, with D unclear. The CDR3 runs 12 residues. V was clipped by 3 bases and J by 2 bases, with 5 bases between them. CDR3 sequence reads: CASSFNTYEQYF. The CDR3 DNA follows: TGTGCCAGCAGTTTCAATACCTACGAGCAGTACTTC.

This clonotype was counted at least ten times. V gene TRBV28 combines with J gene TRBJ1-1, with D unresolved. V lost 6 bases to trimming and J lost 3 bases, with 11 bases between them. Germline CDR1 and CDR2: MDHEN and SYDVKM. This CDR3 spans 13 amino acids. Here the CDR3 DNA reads TGTGCCAGCAGCCCGAGACCGGACACTGAAGCTTTCTTT. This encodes CASSPRPDTEAFF.